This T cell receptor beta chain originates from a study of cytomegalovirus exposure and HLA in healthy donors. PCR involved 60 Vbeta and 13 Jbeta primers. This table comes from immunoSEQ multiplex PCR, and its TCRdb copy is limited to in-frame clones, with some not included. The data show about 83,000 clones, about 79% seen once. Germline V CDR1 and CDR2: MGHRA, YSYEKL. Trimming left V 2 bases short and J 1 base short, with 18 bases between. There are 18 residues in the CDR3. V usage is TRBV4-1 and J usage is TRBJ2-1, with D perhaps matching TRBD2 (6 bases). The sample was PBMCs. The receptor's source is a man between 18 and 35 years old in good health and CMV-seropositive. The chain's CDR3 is CASSQINLADSSYNEQFF. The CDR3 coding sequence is TGCGCCAGCAGCCAAATTAACTTAGCGGATTCGTCCTACAATGAGCAGTTCTTC.